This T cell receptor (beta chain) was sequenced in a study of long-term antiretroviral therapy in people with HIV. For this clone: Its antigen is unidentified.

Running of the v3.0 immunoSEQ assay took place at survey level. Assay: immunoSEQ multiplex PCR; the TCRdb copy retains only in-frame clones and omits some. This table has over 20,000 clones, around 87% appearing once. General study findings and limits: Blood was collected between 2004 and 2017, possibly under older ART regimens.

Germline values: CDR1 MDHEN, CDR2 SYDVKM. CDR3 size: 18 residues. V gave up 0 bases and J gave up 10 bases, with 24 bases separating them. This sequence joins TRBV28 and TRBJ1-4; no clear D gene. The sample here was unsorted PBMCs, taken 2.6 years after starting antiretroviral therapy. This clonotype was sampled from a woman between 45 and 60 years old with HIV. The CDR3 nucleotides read TGTGCCAGCAGTTTATGGAAGGGTCAGGCTGGAGGAGTGGGAAAACTGTTTTTT. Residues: CASSLWKGQAGGVGKLFF.